These T cell receptor beta chains were read from a single sample in a study of T cell responses to AZD1222 COVID-19 vaccine. Some clones are missing from TCRdb's copy, which holds only in-frame ones; the method was immunoSEQ multiplex PCR. The data show about 270,000 clones, about 94% seen once. Sequences were derived from peripheral blood, sampled 28 days after the second AZD1222 dose. The receptors derive from an adult who received the AZD1222 COVID-19 vaccine. Both conserved end residues are trimmed from each CDR3. The order of the fields is clone size, V gene, CDR3 protein. Size tells how often a clone was seen (once, few, many) or the class of an expanded clone, and some rows leave it out.

size: -; V: TRBV15; CDR3: ATSRGLDGASYEQY
size: -; V: TRBV10-3; CDR3: AISENNQPQH
size: -; V: TRBV28; CDR3: ASSPLRTEAIGYT
size: -; V: TRBV7-9; CDR3: ASSYRTSGSHEQF
size: -; V: TRBV28; CDR3: ASSPLSRGNYGYT
size: -; V: TRBV7-2; CDR3: ASTSGTGYYEQY
size: -; V: TRBV25-1; CDR3: ASSEHRSNQPQH
size: once; V: TRBV20-1; CDR3: AHNSYGYT
size: medium-sized; V: TRBV7-9; CDR3: ASSIRDSTVEKLF
size: -; V: TRBV4-2; CDR3: ASSQGPLTSSYEQY
size: -; V: TRBV25-1; CDR3: ASRQTGMNTEAF
size: -; V: TRBV6-6; CDR3: ASRPEITDTQY
size: -; V: TRBV5-4; CDR3: ASSAGGGNTEAF
size: -; V: TRBV2; CDR3: ASSVEDLRSDTQY
size: -; V: TRBV27; CDR3: ASSFSTGQGGELF
size: -; V: TRBV27; CDR3: ASTADRVNSPLH
size: -; V: TRBV9; CDR3: ASSGAWAQETQY
size: few; V: TRBV18; CDR3: ASSPVAAQGYT
size: -; V: TRBV7-3; CDR3: ASSFDRGVYGYT
size: -; V: TRBV19; CDR3: ATMGQGAPEAF
size: few; V: TRBV5-1; CDR3: ASSLERGWTGELF
size: -; V: TRBV5-1; CDR3: ASSPDDLSYEQY
size: -; V: TRBV2; CDR3: ASTQTTGANQPQH
size: -; V: TRBV5-5; CDR3: ASSLAGYGYT
size: few; V: TRBV3-1/TRBV3-2; CDR3: ASSRRGPRETQY
size: few; V: TRBV11-2; CDR3: ASRLRPGTGRSGNTIY
size: -; V: TRBV28; CDR3: ASSLGGPIGREQF
size: -; V: TRBV7-2; CDR3: ASSLGQYSPLH
size: -; V: TRBV5-4; CDR3: ASSLELSGNTIY
size: -; V: TRBV28; CDR3: ASSLRDNSYEQY
size: -; V: TRBV11-2; CDR3: ASSYGDEQF
size: -; V: TRBV11-2; CDR3: ASRAGQGIYEQY
size: -; V: TRBV3-1/TRBV3-2; CDR3: ASSQEGAASYNEQF
size: -; V: TRBV7-6; CDR3: ASSQHLDRMVAGVGEQF
size: -; V: TRBV7-8; CDR3: ASSPQDGELF
size: -; V: TRBV28; CDR3: ASKGLTGGDYEQY
size: -; V: TRBV29-1; CDR3: SVANTEAF
size: -; V: TRBV5-1; CDR3: ASSSGTSGPGEQF
size: -; V: TRBV7-2; CDR3: ASSLAHSRYGYT
size: -; V: TRBV27; CDR3: ASSFAGTDGELF
size: -; V: TRBV27; CDR3: ASSFFPREGEQY
size: -; V: TRBV27; CDR3: ASSSGTGYNEQF
size: -; V: TRBV4-3; CDR3: ASSQYRGPPQY
size: -; V: TRBV4-3; CDR3: ASSQGVAGVADTQY
size: -; V: TRBV5-1; CDR3: ASSKLAGGDTGELF
size: -; V: TRBV9; CDR3: ASRPGTSNYGYT
size: -; V: TRBV14; CDR3: ASSSDRNYGYT
size: -; V: TRBV28; CDR3: ASSLVYQGSEAF